This T cell receptor beta chain was documented in a study of early T cells in non-severe SARS-CoV-2 infection. Overall study context: Sequenced material consisted of bulk RNA (from unsorted whole blood), and chains were unpaired.

Each cDNA molecule carried a unique molecular identifier. TCRdb used MiXCR to reprocess the 5' RACE reads, holding one entry per CDR3 protein. Here the sample spans more than 45,000 distinct CDR3 sequences, roughly 12% being singletons. Whole-study results and caveats: In VDJdb matching, anti-spike CD8 responses were favored while private and CD4 specificities went missing.

This clonotype was seen at least ten times. Its antigen is undetermined. Deletions cut 0 bases from V and 6 bases from J, with 14 bases between. The germline CDR1 and CDR2 sequences are DFQATT and SNEGSKA (reference sequence). This CDR3 is built from 15 residues. J is TRBJ2-2 and V is TRBV20-1; no firm D call. The source is an adult who was a healthcare worker with PCR-confirmed SARS-CoV-2 infection or an uninfected control (not recorded which). The sequencing sample was made of whole blood. This CDR3 is CSARDPLGNSGELFF. CDR3 sequence (DNA): TGCAGTGCTAGAGATCCGTTAGGGAATTCCGGGGAGCTGTTTTTT.